Shown below are 5 T cell receptor beta chains from a single sample sequenced in a study of shared clonotypes between healthy human individuals. Data came from immunoSEQ multiplex PCR; TCRdb stores just in-frame clones and leaves some out. The sample holds about 1.5 million clones, roughly 97% seen once. Sample: naive CD4+ T cells sorted from blood. Indicated subset: CD45RA+ positively selected. All receptors come from a man aged 25-40 years in good health.

The genes are TRBV28 and TRBJ2-7, with 7 bases matching TRBD2. V gave up 6 bases and J gave up 5 bases; unmatched junction bases: 7. From germline, CDR1 is MDHEN and CDR2 SYDVKM. CDR3 length: 13 amino acids. This chain's CDR3 is CASSRPSGNEQYF. The CDR3 coding sequence is TGTGCCAGCAGCCGCCCTAGCGGCAACGAGCAGTACTTC.

The gene calls are TRBV5-5 and TRBJ2-1; possibly TRBD1 for D (6 bases). V lost 4 bases and J lost 6, with 17 bases in between. Germline CDR1 reads SGHKS; CDR2 reads YYEKEE (reference sequence). CDR3 length equals 15 residues. CDR3 in DNA: TGTGCCAGCAGCCAGGACAGAGTACCGGCCAATGAGCAGTTCTTC. This sequence encodes CASSQDRVPANEQFF.

The chain recombines TRBV19 with TRBJ1-4; no clear D. The CDR3 consists of 12 residues. V shed 1 base and J shed 8 bases, with 5 bases lying between them. Germline CDR1 is LNHDA and CDR2 is SQIVND (reference sequence). Here the CDR3 DNA reads TGTGCCAGTAGTATAGTACGGGAAAAACTGTTTTTT. As protein: CASSIVREKLFF.

A single count supports this clone. This chain links TRBV28 with TRBJ2-3; 12 positions match TRBD2. CDR3 length: 19 residues. J gave up 5 bases and V 1 base, and 13 bases lay outside the gene matches. Germline loops: CDR1 MDHEN, CDR2 SYDVKM. The CDR3 region is CASSLFGLAGGQTKDTQYF. Written as DNA, the CDR3 is TGTGCCAGCAGTTTATTCGGCCTAGCGGGAGGGCAAACGAAAGATACGCAGTATTTT.

Remarks on this clone: Different DNA sequences within this sample yield the same CDR3. This sequence joins TRBV18 and TRBJ1-1; no definite D call. The CDR3 is made up of 12 amino acids. Looked up from germline, CDR1 is KGHSH and CDR2 is LQKENI. V shed 3 bases and J shed 1 base, with 3 bases lying between them. The CDR3 DNA is TGTGCCAGCTCACCGGGGAACACTGAAGCTTTCTTT. The encoded protein is CASSPGNTEAFF.